These T cell receptor beta chains were read from a single sample in a study of blood T cell repertoires in COVID-19. Sequencing used immunoSEQ multiplex PCR; TCRdb keeps in-frame clones, though not all of them. This table holds roughly 260,000 clones, about nine tenths found once. Sequences were obtained from PBMCs or T cells enriched from blood (not recorded which). The receptors originated from a woman in her 30s with acute COVID-19. The CDR3 runs from the conserved cysteine through the conserved F or W. A D gene is named only where the DNA matches it firmly. Only some rows state a clone size, as once, few, many or a class for expanded clones.

-	TRBD1	TRBV7-9	TRBJ2-1	TGTGCCAGCAGCTTAGTTGGGACAGGGAATGAGCAGTTCTTC	CASSLVGTGNEQFF
-	-	TRBV19	TRBJ2-1	TGTGCCAGTAGGCAGGGTATCTCCTACAATGAGCAGTTCTTC	CASRQGISYNEQFF
-	TRBD1	TRBV6-5	TRBJ2-1	TGTGCCAGCAGGGCCGGGACAGGGGTCGGTGAGCAGTTCTTC	CASRAGTGVGEQFF
-	-	TRBV9	TRBJ2-5	TGTGCCAGCAGCGTCGGGGGTCAAGAGACCCAGTACTTC	CASSVGGQETQYF
many	TRBD1	TRBV4-3	TRBJ2-3	TGCGCCAGCAGCCAAGTGGGTGGACAGGGCCAAGATACGCAGTATTTT	CASSQVGGQGQDTQYF
-	-	TRBV15	TRBJ1-2	TGTGCCACCAGCAGAGGGTCAGCGATTAACTATGGCTACACCTTC	CATSRGSAINYGYTF
-	TRBD1	TRBV6-5	TRBJ1-5	TGTGCCAGCAGATGGGACAGGGAGCATCAGCCCCAGCATTTT	CASRWDREHQPQHF
-	-	TRBV24-1	TRBJ1-2	TGTGCCACCAGTTTACCACCCCGGGACAAGAGGTCTAACTATGGCTACACCTTC	CATSLPPRDKRSNYGYTF
-	-	TRBV7-2	TRBJ2-2	TGTGCCAGCAGCTTACTACCCGGGACCGGGGAGCTGTTTTTT	CASSLLPGTGELFF
-	-	TRBV11-2	TRBJ1-2	TGTGCCAGCAGCTTAGTGTCGGGGGGCTATGGCTACACCTTC	CASSLVSGGYGYTF
-	-	TRBV5-8	TRBJ2-3	TGTGCCAGCAGCTTAGAGCGAGATACGCAGTATTTT	CASSLERDTQYF
-	TRBD1	TRBV7-2	TRBJ2-1	TGTGCCAGCAGCTTAGTCGGGACAGGCAACAATGAGCAGTTCTTC	CASSLVGTGNNEQFF
once	-	TRBV3-1/TRBV3-2	TRBJ2-3	TGTGCCAGCAGAGAACAGGGTGGTGGGGATACGCAGTATTTT	CASREQGGGDTQYF
-	-	TRBV18	TRBJ2-1	TGTGCCAGCTCACCTAGGGTGGCGAACCGGAGGGATGAGCAGTTCTTC	CASSPRVANRRDEQFF
-	TRBD1	TRBV5-4	TRBJ1-1	TGTGCCAGCAGCGGACAGGGAGTGAGGGCTTTCTTT	CASSGQGVRAFF
-	TRBD2	TRBV9	TRBJ2-7	TGTGCCAGCAGTGCTTCTAGCGGGGGGGCCTACGAGCAGTACTTC	CASSASSGGAYEQYF
once	TRBD1	TRBV2	TRBJ1-4	TGTGCCAACAAGACGCGACAGGGACGCAATGCAACGACTAATGAAAAACTGTTTTTT	CANKTRQGRNATTNEKLFF
-	-	TRBV6-6	TRBJ1-5	TGTGCCAGCAGTTACTCGAGGCAGGGTGATCAGCCCCAGCATTTT	CASSYSRQGDQPQHF
-	-	TRBV11-1	TRBJ2-1	TGTGCCAGCAGCCGAGACAGAAATGAGCAGTTCTTC	CASSRDRNEQFF
-	-	TRBV5-8	TRBJ2-3	TGTGCCAGCAGCTTCGGAGGACTCCGCGGCACAGATACGCAGTATTTT	CASSFGGLRGTDTQYF
few	-	TRBV12-5	TRBJ1-6	TGTGCTAGTGGTCAAGGGGATTCACCCCTCCACTTT	CASGQGDSPLHF
-	-	TRBV18	TRBJ2-5	TGTGCCAGCTCACCACCCGGGGGTTGGCAAGAGACCCAGTACTTC	CASSPPGGWQETQYF
-	-	TRBV21-1	TRBJ1-1	TGTGCCAGCAGCAAATATTTCACCGTCGGCACTGAAGCTTTCTTT	CASSKYFTVGTEAFF
-	TRBD1	TRBV11-2	TRBJ2-5	TGTGCCAGCAGTTCCTCTTGGGGGGACAGGGCTAGAGAGACCCAGTACTTC	CASSSSWGDRARETQYF
-	-	TRBV4-3	TRBJ2-3	TGCGCCAGCAGCCAAGAAGGGAGTAGGGGGAATACGCAGTATTTT	CASSQEGSRGNTQYF
-	-	TRBV19	TRBJ1-1	TGTGCCAGTAGTAACTTTCCGGGGTCCACTGAAGCTTTCTTT	CASSNFPGSTEAFF
-	TRBD1	TRBV19	TRBJ2-4	TGTGCCAGTAGTATAGGAGCAGGGGGCGGTACATCGGCCAAAAACATTCAGTACTTC	CASSIGAGGGTSAKNIQYF
few	TRBD1	TRBV3-1/TRBV3-2	TRBJ2-2	TGTGCCAGCAGCCACCTTGGACAGGGTAGGAGGACCGGGGAGCTGTTTTTT	CASSHLGQGRRTGELFF
-	-	TRBV7-3	TRBJ2-5	TGTGCCAGCAGCCGAGGTCCAGGGTGGCAAGAGACCCAGTACTTC	CASSRGPGWQETQYF
-	-	TRBV18	TRBJ1-1	TGTGCCAGCTCACCAGCTTCACCGCGAAACACTGAAGCTTTCTTT	CASSPASPRNTEAFF
-	TRBD2	TRBV9	TRBJ2-1	TGTGCCAGCAGCATGGGACTAGCGGGAGATGAGCAGTTCTTC	CASSMGLAGDEQFF
-	-	TRBV12-3/TRBV12-4	TRBJ2-5	TGTGCCAGCAGTTTCACGCGGGGAGAGACCCAGTACTTC	CASSFTRGETQYF
-	TRBD1	TRBV11-3	TRBJ1-6	TGTGCCAGTGACAGGGGGCGGAATTCACCCCTCCACTTT	CASDRGRNSPLHF
once	TRBD2	TRBV7-7	TRBJ2-5	TGTGCTAGCAGCTCAGATAGCGGGAGTGGAGAGACCCAGTACTTC	CASSSDSGSGETQYF
once	-	TRBV2	TRBJ1-3	TGTGCCAGCAGTGGATCGGCGGGGGGCCAATCTGGAAACACCATATATTTT	CASSGSAGGQSGNTIYF
-	-	TRBV10-3	TRBJ1-1	TGTGCCATCAGTGAGTCGACAGTGCCGAACACTGAAGCTTTCTTT	CAISESTVPNTEAFF
-	TRBD1	TRBV18	TRBJ1-2	TGTGCCAGCTCTTCCAACCGGGACAGGCCAGCTAACTATGGCTACACCTTC	CASSSNRDRPANYGYTF
-	TRBD1	TRBV7-9	TRBJ2-6	TGTGCCAGCAGCGCCGGGACAGGGCTCTCTGGGGCCAACGTCCTGACTTTC	CASSAGTGLSGANVLTF
-	-	TRBV28	TRBJ2-7	TGTGCCAGGGATTCCCCTAGGGGGTATGCCTACGAGCAGTACTTC	CARDSPRGYAYEQYF
-	-	TRBV2	TRBJ1-3	TGTGCCAGCAAATTGACAAACTCTGGAAACACCATATATTTT	CASKLTNSGNTIYF
-	-	TRBV10-3	TRBJ1-5	TGTGCCATCAGTGCCCGGGGGACGGATCTCAATCAGCCCCAGCATTTT	CAISARGTDLNQPQHF